Sequencing of this TCR beta chain was carried out in a study of blood T cells in healthy people across ages. This clonotype was recorded many times. For the second PCR, which ran for 7 to 11 cycles, a sample-barcoded 5' primer and a J-beta primer mix were used. Each CDR3 protein is one row after TCRdb ran MiXCR on the 5' RACE reads. Among about 1.6 million distinct CDR3 sequences listed, approximately 32% were seen once. Trimming left V 0 bases short and J 4 bases short, with 6 bases between. This CDR3 contains 13 residues. Germline V gives CDR1 MNHEY, CDR2 SMNVEV (reference sequence). The chain joins TRBV27 to TRBJ2-5; D might be TRBD1 (6 bases). The sample comprised blood. The clonotype was recovered from a woman younger than 45 in good health. The CDR3 sequence is CASSLSRGETQYF. CDR3 nucleotide sequence: TGTGCCAGCAGTTTATCCAGGGGAGAGACCCAGTACTTC.